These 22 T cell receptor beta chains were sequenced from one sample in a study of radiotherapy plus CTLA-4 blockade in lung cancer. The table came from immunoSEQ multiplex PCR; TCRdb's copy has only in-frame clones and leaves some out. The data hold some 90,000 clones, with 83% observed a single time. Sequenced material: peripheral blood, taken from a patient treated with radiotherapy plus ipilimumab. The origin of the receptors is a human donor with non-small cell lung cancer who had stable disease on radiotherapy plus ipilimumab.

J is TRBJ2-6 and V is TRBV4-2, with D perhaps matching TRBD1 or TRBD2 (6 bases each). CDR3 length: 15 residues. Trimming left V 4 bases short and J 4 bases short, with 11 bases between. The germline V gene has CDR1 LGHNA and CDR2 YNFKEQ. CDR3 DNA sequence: TGTGCCAGCAGCCGGAGGGGGTTCGGGGCCAACGTCCTGACTTTC. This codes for CASSRRGFGANVLTF.

Here the CDR3 reads CASTGGNLVADTQYF. In nucleotides, the CDR3 is TGTGCCAGCACAGGGGGGAATCTAGTGGCAGATACGCAGTATTTT. The chain has TRBV7-9 and TRBJ2-3; possible D gene TRBD1, 7 bases. V lost 7 bases and J lost 4, with 18 bases in between. The CDR3 contains 15 residues. Germline CDR1 SEHNR, CDR2 FQNEAQ (reference sequence).

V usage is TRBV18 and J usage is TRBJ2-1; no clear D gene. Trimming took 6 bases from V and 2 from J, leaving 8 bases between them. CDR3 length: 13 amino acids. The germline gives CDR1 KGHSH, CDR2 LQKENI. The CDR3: CASSPWPYNEQFF. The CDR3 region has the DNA TGTGCCAGCTCCCCCTGGCCCTACAATGAGCAGTTCTTC.

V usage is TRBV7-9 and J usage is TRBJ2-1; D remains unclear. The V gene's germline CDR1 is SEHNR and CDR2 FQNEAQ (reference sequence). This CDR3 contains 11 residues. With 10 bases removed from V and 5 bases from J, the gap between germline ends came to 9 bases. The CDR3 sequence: CAIVRNNEQFF. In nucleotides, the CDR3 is TGTGCCATCGTTAGAAACAATGAGCAGTTCTTC.

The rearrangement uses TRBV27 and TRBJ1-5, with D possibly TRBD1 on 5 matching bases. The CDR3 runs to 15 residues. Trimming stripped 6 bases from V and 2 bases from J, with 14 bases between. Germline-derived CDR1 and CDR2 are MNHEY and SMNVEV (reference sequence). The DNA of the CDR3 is TGTGCCAGCAGAATTGGGTGGGGGGGCAATCAGCCCCAGCATTTT. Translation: CASRIGWGGNQPQHF.

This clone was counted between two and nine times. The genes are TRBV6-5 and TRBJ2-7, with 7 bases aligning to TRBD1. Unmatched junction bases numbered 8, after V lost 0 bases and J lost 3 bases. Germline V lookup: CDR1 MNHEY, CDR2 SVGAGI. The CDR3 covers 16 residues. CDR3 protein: CASSYSAGGSGYEQYF. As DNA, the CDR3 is TGTGCCAGCAGTTACTCTGCAGGGGGATCTGGCTACGAGCAGTACTTC.

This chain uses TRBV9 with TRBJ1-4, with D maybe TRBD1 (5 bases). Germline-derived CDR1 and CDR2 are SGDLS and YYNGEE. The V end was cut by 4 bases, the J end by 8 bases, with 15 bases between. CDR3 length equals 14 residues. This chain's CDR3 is CASSYGRGWEKLFF. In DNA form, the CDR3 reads TGTGCCAGCAGCTATGGGAGGGGATGGGAAAAACTGTTTTTT. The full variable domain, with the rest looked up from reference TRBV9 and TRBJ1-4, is DSGVTQTPKHLITATGQRVTLRCSPRSGDLSVYWYQQSLDQGLQFLIQYYNGEERAKGNILERFSAQQFPDLHSELNLSSLELGDSALYFCASSYGRGWEKLFFGSGTQLSVL.

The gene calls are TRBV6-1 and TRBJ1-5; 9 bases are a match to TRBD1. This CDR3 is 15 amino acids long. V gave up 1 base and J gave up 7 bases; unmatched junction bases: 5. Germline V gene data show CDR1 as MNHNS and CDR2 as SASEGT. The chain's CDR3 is CASSEDTGGHQPQHF. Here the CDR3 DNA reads TGTGCCAGCAGTGAAGATACAGGGGGCCACCAGCCCCAGCATTTT.

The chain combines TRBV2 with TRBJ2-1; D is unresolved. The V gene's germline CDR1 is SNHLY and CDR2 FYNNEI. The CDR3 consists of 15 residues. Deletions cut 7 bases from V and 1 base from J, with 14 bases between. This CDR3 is CASTYPSWSYNEQFF. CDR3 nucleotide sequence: TGTGCCAGCACCTACCCCAGTTGGTCCTACAATGAGCAGTTCTTC.

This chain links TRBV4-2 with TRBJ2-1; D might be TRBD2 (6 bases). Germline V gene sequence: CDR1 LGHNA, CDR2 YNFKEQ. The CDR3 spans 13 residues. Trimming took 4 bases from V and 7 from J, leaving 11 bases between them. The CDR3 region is CASSLRGGNEQFF. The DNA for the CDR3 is TGTGCCAGCAGCCTGCGGGGAGGTAATGAGCAGTTCTTC.

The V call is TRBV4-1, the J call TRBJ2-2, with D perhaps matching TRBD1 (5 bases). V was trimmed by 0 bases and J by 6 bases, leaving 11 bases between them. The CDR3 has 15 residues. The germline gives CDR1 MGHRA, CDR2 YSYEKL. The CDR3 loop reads CASSQEWGVAGELFF. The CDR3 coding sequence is TGCGCCAGCAGCCAAGAGTGGGGCGTTGCCGGGGAGCTGTTTTTT.

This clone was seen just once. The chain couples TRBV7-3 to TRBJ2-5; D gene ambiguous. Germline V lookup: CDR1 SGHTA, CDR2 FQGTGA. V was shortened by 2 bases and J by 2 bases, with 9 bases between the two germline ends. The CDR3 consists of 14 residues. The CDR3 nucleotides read TGTGCCAGCAGCTTAGGTCGCGGTCAAGAGACCCAGTACTTC. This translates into CASSLGRGQETQYF. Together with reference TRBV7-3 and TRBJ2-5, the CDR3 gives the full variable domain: GAGVSQTPSNKVTEKGKYVELRCDPISGHTALYWYRQSLGQGPEFLIYFQGTGAADDSGLPNDRFFAVRPEGSVSTLKIQRTERGDSAVYLCASSLGRGQETQYFGPGTRLLVL.

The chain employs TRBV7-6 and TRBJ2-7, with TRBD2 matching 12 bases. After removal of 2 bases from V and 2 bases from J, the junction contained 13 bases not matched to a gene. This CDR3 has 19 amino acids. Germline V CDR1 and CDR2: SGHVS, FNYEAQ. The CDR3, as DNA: TGTGCCAGCAGCTTATCTCCAGGACTAGCGGGGATCGAGCCCTACGAGCAGTACTTC. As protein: CASSLSPGLAGIEPYEQYF.

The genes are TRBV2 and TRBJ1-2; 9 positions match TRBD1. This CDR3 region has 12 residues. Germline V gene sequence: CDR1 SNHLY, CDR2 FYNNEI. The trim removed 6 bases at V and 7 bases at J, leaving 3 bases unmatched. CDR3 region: CASSGDRVGYTF. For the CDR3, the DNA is TGTGCCAGCAGCGGGGACAGGGTTGGCTACACCTTC.

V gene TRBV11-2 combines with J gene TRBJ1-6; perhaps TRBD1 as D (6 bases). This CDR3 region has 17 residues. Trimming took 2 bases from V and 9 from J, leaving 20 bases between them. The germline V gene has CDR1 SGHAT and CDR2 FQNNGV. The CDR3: CASSLPGRGAGGSPLHF. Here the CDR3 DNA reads TGTGCCAGCAGCTTACCTGGTCGGGGGGCCGGGGGTTCACCCCTCCACTTT.

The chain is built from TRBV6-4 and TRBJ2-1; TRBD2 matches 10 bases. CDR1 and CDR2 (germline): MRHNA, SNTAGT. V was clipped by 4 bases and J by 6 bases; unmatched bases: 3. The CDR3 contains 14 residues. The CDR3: CASSALAGANEQFF. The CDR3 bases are TGTGCCAGCAGTGCTCTAGCGGGAGCCAATGAGCAGTTCTTC.

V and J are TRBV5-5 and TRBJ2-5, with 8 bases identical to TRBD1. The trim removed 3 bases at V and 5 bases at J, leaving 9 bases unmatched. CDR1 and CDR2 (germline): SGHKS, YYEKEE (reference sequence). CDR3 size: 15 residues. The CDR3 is CASSSWTGQKETQYF. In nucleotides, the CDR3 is TGTGCCAGCAGCTCCTGGACAGGGCAGAAGGAGACCCAGTACTTC.

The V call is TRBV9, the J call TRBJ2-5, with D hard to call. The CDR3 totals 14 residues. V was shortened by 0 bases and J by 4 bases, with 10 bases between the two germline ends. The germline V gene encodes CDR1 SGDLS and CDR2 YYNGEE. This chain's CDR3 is CASSVGGNRETQYF. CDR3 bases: TGTGCCAGCAGCGTAGGTGGGAACCGAGAGACCCAGTACTTC.

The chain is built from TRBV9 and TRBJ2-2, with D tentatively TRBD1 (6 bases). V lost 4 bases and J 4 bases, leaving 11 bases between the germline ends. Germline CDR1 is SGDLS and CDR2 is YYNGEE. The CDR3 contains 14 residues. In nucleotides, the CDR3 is TGTGCCAGCAGCTCGACAGGTCCCACCGGGGAGCTGTTTTTT. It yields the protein CASSSTGPTGELFF.

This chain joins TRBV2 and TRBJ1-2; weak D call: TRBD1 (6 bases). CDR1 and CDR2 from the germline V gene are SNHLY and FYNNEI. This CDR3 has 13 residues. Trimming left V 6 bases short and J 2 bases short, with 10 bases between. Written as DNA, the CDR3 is TGTGCCAGCAGAAGACAGGAGAACTATGGCTACACCTTC. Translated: CASRRQENYGYTF.

CDR3 nucleotides: TGCGCCAGCAGCAACGGGGACAGTCCCACCGGGGAGCTGTTTTTT. Translated, it gives CASSNGDSPTGELFF. The genes are TRBV5-1 and TRBJ2-2; 7 bases align to TRBD1. The CDR3 runs to 15 residues. Germline CDR1 SGHRS, CDR2 YFSETQ. Unmatched junction bases numbered 7, after V lost 4 bases and J lost 4 bases.

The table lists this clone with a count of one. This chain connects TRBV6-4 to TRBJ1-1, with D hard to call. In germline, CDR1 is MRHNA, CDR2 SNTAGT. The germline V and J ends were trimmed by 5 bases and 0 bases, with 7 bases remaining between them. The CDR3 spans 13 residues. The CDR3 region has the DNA TGTGCCAGCAGTTTACGGATGAACACTGAAGCTTTCTTT. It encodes CASSLRMNTEAFF.